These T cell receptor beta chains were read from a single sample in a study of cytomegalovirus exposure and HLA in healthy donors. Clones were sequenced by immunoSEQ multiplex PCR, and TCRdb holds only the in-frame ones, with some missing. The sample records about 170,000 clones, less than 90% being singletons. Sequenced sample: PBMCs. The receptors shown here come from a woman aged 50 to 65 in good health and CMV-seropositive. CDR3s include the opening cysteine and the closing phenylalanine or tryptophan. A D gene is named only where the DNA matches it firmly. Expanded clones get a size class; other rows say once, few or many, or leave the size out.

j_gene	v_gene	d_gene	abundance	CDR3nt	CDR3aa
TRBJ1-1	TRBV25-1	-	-	TGTGCCAGCAGTGAATTCGGTCCGTCGGGGACTGAAGCTTTCTTT	CASSEFGPSGTEAFF
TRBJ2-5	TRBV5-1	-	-	TGCGCCAGCAGCTTGACGCATGCATCCTACGAACAGTACTTC	CASSLTHASYEQYF
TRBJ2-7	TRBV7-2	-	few	TGTGCCAGCAGCTTAGTTGCGGGGGCGACCTACGAGCAGTACTTC	CASSLVAGATYEQYF
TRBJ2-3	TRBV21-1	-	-	TGTGCCCTCGGGGAGGGCCGTGGCACAGATACGCAGTATTTT	CALGEGRGTDTQYF
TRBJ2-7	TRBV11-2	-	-	TGTGCCAGCAGCAGGCGGGACGGTAGCTACGAGCAGTACTTC	CASSRRDGSYEQYF
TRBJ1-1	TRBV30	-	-	TGTGCCTGCAGCGGCAGGTCGAACACTGAAGCTTTCTTT	CACSGRSNTEAFF
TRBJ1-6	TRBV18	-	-	TGTGCCAGCTCACCACTCCGGGGGGCGCAATATAATTCACCCCTCCACTTT	CASSPLRGAQYNSPLHF
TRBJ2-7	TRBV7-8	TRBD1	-	TGTGCCAGCAGCGGAGGGGGCCAGGGGGCTAGTGAGCAGTACTTC	CASSGGGQGASEQYF
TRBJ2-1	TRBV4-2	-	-	TGTGCCAGCAGCCAATTTGCCGCCCCGGGGAATGAGCAGTTCTTC	CASSQFAAPGNEQFF
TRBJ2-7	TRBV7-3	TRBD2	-	TGTGCCAGCAGCTCCCGCGGGCTAGCGGGAGTAGGATTACTGGGCTCCTACGAGCAGTACTTC	CASSSRGLAGVGLLGSYEQYF
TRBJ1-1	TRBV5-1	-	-	TGCGCCAGCAGCTTGGGACAGGCGGGTCGGGGTGAAGCTTTCTTT	CASSLGQAGRGEAFF
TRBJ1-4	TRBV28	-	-	TGTGCCAGCTCTGGAGGTGGAGGGGAAAAACTGTTTTTT	CASSGGGGEKLFF
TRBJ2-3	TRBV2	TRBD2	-	TGTGCCAGCAATCCCCTAGCGGGGGGCTCAGATACGCAGTATTTT	CASNPLAGGSDTQYF
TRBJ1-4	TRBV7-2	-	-	TGTGCCAGCAGCTATGGGGGACACGGTAATGAAAAACTGTTTTTT	CASSYGGHGNEKLFF
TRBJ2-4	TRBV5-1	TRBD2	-	TGCGCCAGCAGCTTGGGACTAGCGGGGACGCGATGGGCCAAAAACATTCAGTACTTC	CASSLGLAGTRWAKNIQYF
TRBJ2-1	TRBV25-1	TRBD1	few	TGTGCCAGCAGTGAAGACAGGGGTTTTGTTGAGCAGTTCTTC	CASSEDRGFVEQFF
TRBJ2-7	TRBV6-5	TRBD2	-	TGTGCCAGCTCGCTAGCGGGAGATTTGTACGAGCAGTACTTC	CASSLAGDLYEQYF
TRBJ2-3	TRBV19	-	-	TGTGCCAGTAGTTCTCGTGCCACTAGCACAGATACGCAGTATTTT	CASSSRATSTDTQYF
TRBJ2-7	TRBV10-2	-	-	TGCGCCAGCAGTGAGGTTCGGTCTACAGCCCTAATCGAGCAGTACTTC	CASSEVRSTALIEQYF
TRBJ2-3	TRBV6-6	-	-	TGTGCCAGCAGTTACTATAGACCTGGCTCCGGGGGTGTGCAGTATTTT	CASSYYRPGSGGVQYF
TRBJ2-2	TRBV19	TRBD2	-	TGTGCCAGTAGTTTCCGGAATAGCGGGGGACCTCGGACCGGGGAGCTGTTTTTT	CASSFRNSGGPRTGELFF
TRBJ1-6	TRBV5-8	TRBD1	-	TGTGCCAGCAGCTTCTACAGGGGTTCCTATAATTCACCCCTCCACTTT	CASSFYRGSYNSPLHF
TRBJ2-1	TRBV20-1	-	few	TGCAGTGCTAGGAATCGAGGTGAGCAGTTCTTC	CSARNRGEQFF
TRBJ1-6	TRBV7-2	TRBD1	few	TGTGCCAGCAGCTTAGGGGGACAGGGGGGTTCACCCCTCCACTTT	CASSLGGQGGSPLHF
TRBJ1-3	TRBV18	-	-	TGTGCCAGCTCACCGCTTCTTACAGGTGGTGGAAACACCATATATTTT	CASSPLLTGGGNTIYF
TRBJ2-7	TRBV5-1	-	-	TGCGCCAGCAGCCCGACTCCGGGAAGCCACGAGCAGTACTTC	CASSPTPGSHEQYF
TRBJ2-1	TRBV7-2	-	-	TGTGCCAGCAGCTCAGGTAGGGGCTCCTACAATGAGCAGTTCTTC	CASSSGRGSYNEQFF
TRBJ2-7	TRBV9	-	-	TGTGCCAGCAGCGTAGCCCCGACAGGTGCCTCTTACGAGCAGTACTTC	CASSVAPTGASYEQYF
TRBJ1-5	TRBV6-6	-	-	TGTGCCAGCAGTTACCAAGCGAATCAGCCCCAGCATTTT	CASSYQANQPQHF
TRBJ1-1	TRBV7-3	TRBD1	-	TGTGCCAGCAGTCCAACACAGGGGGCTGGGACTGAAGCTTTCTTT	CASSPTQGAGTEAFF
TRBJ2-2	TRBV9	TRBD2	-	TGTGCCAGCAGTTCTAGCGGGAGTTCCGGGGAGCTGTTTTTT	CASSSSGSSGELFF
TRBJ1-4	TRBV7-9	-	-	TGTGCCAGCAGCTTAGGATTGGGGACAGAAAAACTGTTTTTT	CASSLGLGTEKLFF
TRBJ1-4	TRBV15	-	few	TGTGCCACCAGCAGCTTCGGACAGTTTAAACTGTTTTTT	CATSSFGQFKLFF
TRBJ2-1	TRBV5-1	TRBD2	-	TGCGCCAGCTTTGGGACTAGCGGGGGGGCTCAAAATGAGCAGTTCTTC	CASFGTSGGAQNEQFF
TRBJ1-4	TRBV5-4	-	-	TGTGCCAGCAGCGACGAGGGTGAAAAACTGTTTTTT	CASSDEGEKLFF
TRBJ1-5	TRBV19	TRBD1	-	TGTGCCAGTAGTAAGGGACAGACGTTTCAGCCCCAGCATTTT	CASSKGQTFQPQHF
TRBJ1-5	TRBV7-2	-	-	TGTGCCAGCAGCCCCAACCCAGGGGATCAGCCCCAGCATTTT	CASSPNPGDQPQHF
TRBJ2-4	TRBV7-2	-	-	TGTGCCAGCAGCCCTTCGACGAGGAGCATTCAGTACTTC	CASSPSTRSIQYF
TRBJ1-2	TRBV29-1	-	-	TGCAGCGTTACGGGGGGCTACTATGGCTACACCTTC	CSVTGGYYGYTF
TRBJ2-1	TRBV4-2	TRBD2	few	TGTGCCAGCAGCCAAGGACTAGCGGGGGGGAATGAGCAGTTCTTC	CASSQGLAGGNEQFF
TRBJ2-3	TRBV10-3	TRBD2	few	TGTGCCATCAGAGAGCGGGGGGGCCCTGATACGCAGTATTTT	CAIRERGGPDTQYF
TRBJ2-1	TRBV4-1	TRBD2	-	TGCGCCAGCAGCCAAGGGAGCGGGATCCCAAATGAGCAGTTCTTC	CASSQGSGIPNEQFF
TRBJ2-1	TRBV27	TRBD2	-	TGTGCCAGCAGTGTGCCGGGACTAGCGGGAGCATACAATGAGCAGTTCTTC	CASSVPGLAGAYNEQFF
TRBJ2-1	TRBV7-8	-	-	TGTGCCAGCAGCCAGGCAGAGTTTGAGTCCCTTAGCTCCTACAATGAGCAGTTCTTC	CASSQAEFESLSSYNEQFF
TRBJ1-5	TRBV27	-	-	TGTGCCAGCAGTTTTTCTGGACGAGGGAGCAATCAGCCCCAGCATTTT	CASSFSGRGSNQPQHF
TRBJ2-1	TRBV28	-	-	TGTGCCAGCAGTTTGCCTAGCTACAATGAGCAGTTCTTC	CASSLPSYNEQFF
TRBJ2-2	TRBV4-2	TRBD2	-	TGTGCCAGCAGCCAAGAAAGCGGGACCCCGAGGGGGGAGCTGTTTTTT	CASSQESGTPRGELFF
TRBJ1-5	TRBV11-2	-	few	TGTGCCAGCAGCTTAGATATCGGGGGAACTCAGCCCCAGCATTTT	CASSLDIGGTQPQHF
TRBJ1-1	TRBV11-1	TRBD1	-	TGTGCCAGCAGCCCAGGGGGGAGGACTGAAGCTTTCTTT	CASSPGGRTEAFF
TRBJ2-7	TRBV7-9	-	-	TGTGCCAGCAGCCTATATGTCCAGGCAGGGTGGAACTTC	CASSLYVQAGWNF
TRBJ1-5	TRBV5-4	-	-	TGTGCCAGCAGCTTCCGCGACAGGAGAGATAGCAATCAGCCCCAGCATTTT	CASSFRDRRDSNQPQHF
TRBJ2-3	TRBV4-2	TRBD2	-	TGTGCCAGCAGCCCCGGGGGCCTAGCGGGGGGGATCACAGATACGCAGTATTTT	CASSPGGLAGGITDTQYF
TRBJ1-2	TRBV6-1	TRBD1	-	TGTGCCAGCAGTGATAACAGGGACAGGTATAACTATGGCTACACCTTC	CASSDNRDRYNYGYTF
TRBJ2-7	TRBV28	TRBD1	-	TGTGCCAGCAGCCCACCGGGACAGGTGCCTTCCGAGCAGTACTTC	CASSPPGQVPSEQYF
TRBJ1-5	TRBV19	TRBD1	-	TGTGCCAGTAGTATAAGGCGGCAGGGGGCTTTCCCCTTCGTGTTT	CASSIRRQGAFPFVF
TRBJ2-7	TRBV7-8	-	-	TGTGCCAGCAGCCCTAGAGGGACTCCACCCTACGAGCAGTACTTC	CASSPRGTPPYEQYF
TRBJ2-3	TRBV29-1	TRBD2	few	TGCAGCGTTCAATCGGCGGGAGGAAGCACAGATACGCAGTATTTT	CSVQSAGGSTDTQYF
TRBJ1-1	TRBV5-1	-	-	TGCGCCAGCAGCTTGGTCGGGTACACTGAAGCTTTCTTT	CASSLVGYTEAFF